These 19 T cell receptor beta chains were all obtained from the same sample, sequenced in a study of neoadjuvant anti-PD-1 for oral cavity cancer. Profiled with immunoSEQ multiplex PCR; TCRdb holds only in-frame clones, not every one. The sample consists of about 13,000 clones, roughly two thirds of them appearing once. The specimen was PBMCs, collected before nivolumab (anti-PD-1) treatment. These receptor sequences come from a person aged 35-79 years with oral cavity squamous cell carcinoma.

The chain employs TRBV11-3 and TRBJ2-1; 12 bases align to TRBD2. With V trimmed by 5 bases and J by 1 base, 3 bases remained unmatched. Per the germline V gene, CDR1 is SGHNT and CDR2 is YENEEA. The CDR3 is made up of 16 amino acids. The CDR3 reads CASSRGTSGSYNEQFF. In DNA form, the CDR3 reads TGTGCCAGCAGCCGAGGGACTAGCGGGTCCTACAATGAGCAGTTCTTC.

The chain employs TRBV7-9 and TRBJ2-7; no clear D gene. CDR3 length equals 15 residues. Germline V gene sequence: CDR1 SEHNR, CDR2 FQNEAQ (reference sequence). V lost 5 bases and J lost 4, with 18 bases in between. The CDR3 is CASSPRPVRGYEQYF. For the CDR3, the DNA is TGTGCCAGCAGCCCACGACCCGTTCGTGGGTACGAGCAGTACTTC.

The genes are TRBV7-2 and TRBJ1-4; D is perhaps TRBD1 (6 bases). This CDR3 has 16 residues. V lost 3 bases and J 7 bases, leaving 18 bases between the germline ends. Germline CDR1 SGHTA, CDR2 FQGNSA. The CDR3 spells CASSLGGPGRREKLFF. Here the CDR3 DNA reads TGTGCCAGCAGCTTGGGGGGGCCGGGCCGTCGTGAAAAACTGTTTTTT. The whole variable domain, filled in from reference TRBV7-2 and TRBJ1-4, reads GAGVSQSPSNKVTEKGKDVELRCDPISGHTALYWYRQSLGQGLEFLIYFQGNSAPDKSGLPSDRFSAERTGGSVSTLTIQRTQQEDSAVYLCASSLGGPGRREKLFFGSGTQLSVL.

The V and J genes are TRBV14 and TRBJ1-1; no firm D call. The CDR3 totals 14 residues. V was trimmed by 0 bases and J by 1 base, leaving 6 bases between them. Germline assignment: CDR1 SGHDN and CDR2 FVKESK. The CDR3 sequence is CASSQDRWNTEAFF. CDR3 coding DNA: TGTGCCAGCAGCCAAGATCGATGGAACACTGAAGCTTTCTTT.

This clone was observed a handful of times. This chain uses TRBV7-2 with TRBJ1-5; tentatively, D is TRBD1 (6 bases). The CDR3 spans 16 residues. Germline V gene data show CDR1 as SGHTA and CDR2 as FQGNSA. The ends were cut back, 5 bases at V and 0 bases at J, with 14 bases in the middle. The DNA for the CDR3 is TGTGCCAGCAGCCCAGGACAGCCCTATAGCAATCAGCCCCAGCATTTT. The encoded protein is CASSPGQPYSNQPQHF.

The V gene is TRBV15, the J gene TRBJ1-4, with D unresolved. Trimming stripped 0 bases from V and 7 bases from J, with 15 bases between. Germline values: CDR1 LNHNV, CDR2 YYDKDF (reference sequence). The CDR3 is 16 residues long. The CDR3 reads CATSRDTRTRGEKLFF. The CDR3 coding sequence is TGTGCCACCAGCAGAGATACGCGAACACGAGGTGAAAAACTGTTTTTT.

The chain has TRBV10-1 and TRBJ2-2; D is uncertain. Germline V gene sequence: CDR1 WNHNN, CDR2 SYGVQD (reference sequence). The CDR3 contains 16 residues. V gave up 0 bases and J gave up 2 bases, with 10 bases separating them. Here the CDR3 reads CASSESTWYNTGELFF. The CDR3 coding sequence is TGCGCCAGCAGTGAGTCTACCTGGTATAACACCGGGGAGCTGTTTTTT.

V is TRBV5-1 and J is TRBJ2-3, with TRBD2 identical over 11 bases. The CDR3 is 16 amino acids. Germline values: CDR1 SGHRS, CDR2 YFSETQ. V trimming: 4 bases; J trimming: 0 bases; junction bases outside the gene matches: 4. The CDR3 coding sequence is TGCGCCAGCAGCGAAATAGCGGGAGGGAGCACAGATACGCAGTATTTT. It translates to CASSEIAGGSTDTQYF.

The V call is TRBV30, the J call TRBJ1-1; the D is unclear. The length of the CDR3 is 14 residues. Germline CDR1 GTSNPN, CDR2 SVGIG (reference sequence). The V end was cut by 0 bases, the J end by 4 bases, with 12 bases between. The CDR3 nucleotides are TGTGCCTGGAGTGTAGCCGGGAAGAGCACTGAAGCTTTCTTT. Translating it yields CAWSVAGKSTEAFF.

The chain uses TRBV7-8 and TRBJ1-2, with D maybe TRBD1 (5 bases). Germline lookup yields CDR1 SGHVS and CDR2 FQNEAQ. V lost 5 bases and J 4 bases, leaving 23 bases between the germline ends. This CDR3 has 17 amino acids. CDR3 in amino acids: CASSPRTSRHGGYGYTF. The DNA for the CDR3 is TGTGCCAGCAGCCCCCGGACATCCCGTCATGGGGGCTATGGCTACACCTTC.

This clone was found once. The J gene is TRBJ1-5, the V gene TRBV19; a weak D match, TRBD1 (5 bases). Germline CDR1 LNHDA, CDR2 SQIVND (reference sequence). The CDR3 is 15 residues long. The V gene lost 0 bases and the J gene lost 9 bases, with 15 bases spanning the gap. CDR3 protein: CASSIDSRGTGPQHF. The DNA of the CDR3 is TGTGCCAGTAGTATAGATAGCAGAGGGACGGGGCCCCAGCATTTT.

V usage is TRBV7-2 and J usage is TRBJ2-7; TRBD1 is a possible D gene (5 bases). Trimming stripped 3 bases from V and 4 bases from J, with 13 bases between. The CDR3 consists of 14 residues. The germline V gene encodes CDR1 SGHTA and CDR2 FQGNSA. The CDR3 DNA sequence: TGTGCCAGCAGCTTTCCAATGACAGTATACGAGCAGTACTTC. This translates into CASSFPMTVYEQYF.

In its sample, this clone was seen a few times. The chain carries TRBV7-9 and TRBJ2-3; unclear D gene. Germline-derived CDR1 and CDR2 are SEHNR and FQNEAQ (reference sequence). This CDR3 has 12 amino acids. V gave up 7 bases and J gave up 2 bases, with 7 bases separating them. The CDR3 loop is CASKPLTDTQYF. The CDR3 region has the DNA TGTGCCAGCAAACCACTCACAGATACGCAGTATTTT.

The chain combines TRBV7-8 with TRBJ2-4; D uncertain. V was trimmed by 5 bases and J by 0 bases, leaving 14 bases between them. Germline-derived CDR1 and CDR2 are SGHVS and FQNEAQ. CDR3 length: 16 residues. The CDR3 protein is CASSPRRLLAKNIQYF. CDR3 nucleotide sequence: TGTGCCAGCAGCCCCCGGCGCCTTTTAGCCAAAAACATTCAGTACTTC.

This chain connects TRBV29-1 to TRBJ1-3; D remains unclear. There are 14 residues in the CDR3. Per germline, CDR1 SQVTM and CDR2 ANQGSEA. Trimming pared 1 base from V and 0 bases from J, leaving 7 bases between. Here the CDR3 DNA reads TGCAGCGTTGAAGGCCGAGACTCTGGAAACACCATATATTTT. It is translated as CSVEGRDSGNTIYF.

The chain links TRBV7-8 to TRBJ1-1; no clear D gene. Germline CDR1 is SGHVS and CDR2 is FQNEAQ. V lost 5 bases, J lost 0 bases, and 10 bases lay in between. The CDR3 covers 14 residues. CDR3 residues: CASSARRLNTEAFF. The CDR3 region has the DNA TGTGCCAGCAGCGCCCGACGGTTGAACACTGAAGCTTTCTTT.

V gene TRBV6-5 combines with J gene TRBJ1-2; a possible D gene is TRBD1 (6 bases). Germline-derived CDR1 and CDR2 are MNHEY and SVGAGI. V was cut by 5 bases and J by 4 bases, with 14 bases left in between. There are 14 residues in the CDR3. In DNA form, the CDR3 reads TGTGCCAGCAGTGCTCAGGGGCCGGTCTATGGCTACACCTTC. This encodes CASSAQGPVYGYTF.

This sequence joins TRBV2 and TRBJ2-1, with TRBD2 matching over 7 bases. From germline, CDR1 is SNHLY and CDR2 FYNNEI. J lost 3 bases, V lost 2 bases, and 7 bases had no gene match. The length of the CDR3 is 16 residues. Here the CDR3 reads CASSEIGGRVYNEQFF. CDR3 in DNA: TGTGCCAGCAGTGAAATCGGCGGGAGAGTCTACAATGAGCAGTTCTTC.

Written as DNA, the CDR3 is TGCAGCGGAGTGGACTCTGGAAACACCATATATTTT. Translated, it gives CSGVDSGNTIYF. The V gene is TRBV29-1, the J gene TRBJ1-3; D gene uncertain. This CDR3 has 12 residues. V lost 7 bases and J 0 bases, leaving 7 bases between the germline ends. CDR1 and CDR2 (germline): SQVTM, ANQGSEA.